The rows below give T cell receptor beta chains drawn from one sample of a study of blood T cell repertoires in COVID-19. The assay was immunoSEQ multiplex PCR, and TCRdb's table has in-frame clones only and misses some. The sample lists 70,000 to 90,000 clones; 75% to 90% were seen once. Sequenced material: peripheral blood. The receptors shown here come from a man in his sixties with acute or convalescent COVID-19. Both conserved end residues are part of each CDR3. Each record gives: V gene, clone size, D gene, J gene, CDR3 DNA, CDR3 protein. D genes are given only for firm matches. Where a row states a size, it is once, few, many or the class of an expanded clone; other rows omit it.

TRBV6-2/TRBV6-3	once	NA	TRBJ1-3	TGTGCCAGCAGTTCTCCGAACTCAGGAAACACCATATATTTT	CASSSPNSGNTIYF
TRBV30	NA	TRBD1	TRBJ1-4	TGTGCCTGGAGTGATAAGGATGGGACAGGGGATGAAAAACTGTTTTTT	CAWSDKDGTGDEKLFF
TRBV3-1/TRBV3-2	NA	NA	TRBJ1-5	TGTGCCAGCAGCCAAGATGCGGGGGGCGGACAGCCCCAGCATTTT	CASSQDAGGGQPQHF
TRBV7-2	NA	TRBD1	TRBJ2-5	TGTGCCAGCAGCGCCGACAGGGGGCGCCTAGAGACCCAGTACTTC	CASSADRGRLETQYF
TRBV5-6	NA	TRBD2	TRBJ2-4	TGTGCCAGCAGCTCTAGACTAGCGGGAGGGGAAAACATTCAGTACTTC	CASSSRLAGGENIQYF
TRBV7-2	NA	TRBD2	TRBJ2-1	TGTGCCGACGGCGCGGGGGGCCCTTACAATGAGCAGTTCTTC	CADGAGGPYNEQFF
TRBV19	few	TRBD2	TRBJ2-5	TGTGCCAGTAGTATAGGCGGGGGTACCCAAGAGACCCAGTACTTC	CASSIGGGTQETQYF
TRBV29-1	NA	NA	TRBJ2-3	TGCAGCGTTGATTCCGGGGGAGATACGCAGTATTTT	CSVDSGGDTQYF
TRBV2	NA	TRBD1	TRBJ1-2	TGTGCCAGCGGTTTTGCGGGACAGGAAGGGCGGGGTGGCTACACCTTC	CASGFAGQEGRGGYTF
TRBV14	NA	NA	TRBJ1-1	TGTGCCAGCAGCCAAAGAGAGGACACGATTCCTTTGAACACTGAAGCTTTCTTT	CASSQREDTIPLNTEAFF
TRBV2	NA	TRBD1	TRBJ1-6	TGTGCCAGCAAGAGACAGGGGGAATCACCCCTCCACTTT	CASKRQGESPLHF
TRBV20-1	NA	NA	TRBJ2-1	TGCAGTGCTTGGAGGGAGATGTCGTTCTTC	CSAWREMSFF
TRBV2	NA	NA	TRBJ1-2	TGTGCCAGCAGGCTTAACCAGGTTCCGTACTATGGCTACACCTTC	CASRLNQVPYYGYTF
TRBV10-3	NA	TRBD1	TRBJ1-2	TGTGCCATCAGCGCGGAGGACAGGGTGGTCTATGGCTACACCTTC	CAISAEDRVVYGYTF
TRBV19	NA	NA	TRBJ1-4	TGTGCCAGTAGATTAAAGACTACAGGGACTAATGAAAAACTGTTTTTT	CASRLKTTGTNEKLFF
TRBV11-3	NA	NA	TRBJ1-1	TGTGCCAGCAGCTTAGGAGGGAACACTGAAGCTTTCTTT	CASSLGGNTEAFF
TRBV20-1	once	TRBD1	TRBJ1-1	TGCAGTGCTACACAGGGGGCGCGTGCTTTCTTT	CSATQGARAFF
TRBV5-1	NA	TRBD1	TRBJ2-3	TGCGCCAGCAGCTTGGTTGGCAGGGGGATGACAGATACGCAGTATTTT	CASSLVGRGMTDTQYF
TRBV15	NA	NA	TRBJ1-1	TGTGCCACCAGCGGCGGCGAGGGCATGAACACTGAAGCTTTCTTT	CATSGGEGMNTEAFF
TRBV30	NA	NA	TRBJ1-3	TGTGCCTGGAGTGACAACAGGGTTTATGGAAACACCATATATTTT	CAWSDNRVYGNTIYF
TRBV27	NA	NA	TRBJ2-7	TGTGCCAGCAAAAGAGCGGGCTACGAGCAGTACTTC	CASKRAGYEQYF
TRBV10-1	once	TRBD2	TRBJ2-3	TGCGCCAGCAGTGACCCCACTAGCGGGGGTACAGATACGCAGTATTTT	CASSDPTSGGTDTQYF
TRBV11-2	NA	NA	TRBJ1-2	TGTGCCAGCAGCCCCCGGGACTTTGGGGGCTATGGCTACACCTTC	CASSPRDFGGYGYTF
TRBV2	once	NA	TRBJ1-5	TGTGCCAGCAATGAAAACAGGTTGACTGGTCAGCCCCAGCATTTT	CASNENRLTGQPQHF
TRBV5-1	NA	TRBD2	TRBJ2-1	TGCGCCAGCAGCCCCGCGGGGGGGTGGAATGAGCAGTTCTTC	CASSPAGGWNEQFF
TRBV5-4	NA	NA	TRBJ2-5	TGTGCCAGCAGCTTGGGGGCCGGAGAGACCCAGTACTTC	CASSLGAGETQYF
TRBV13	NA	TRBD2	TRBJ2-1	TGTGCCAGCACCGGACTAGCGGGGCCTCCCTACAATGAGCAGTTCTTC	CASTGLAGPPYNEQFF
TRBV7-6	NA	TRBD2	TRBJ2-3	TGTGCCAGCAGCCAGAGCGGGAGCAACACAGATACGCAGTATTTT	CASSQSGSNTDTQYF
TRBV19	NA	TRBD1	TRBJ1-2	TGTGCCAGTAGTATAGGCTCGACAGGGGGACATGGCTACACCTTC	CASSIGSTGGHGYTF
TRBV10-3	NA	NA	TRBJ1-1	TGTGCCATCAGTGGAAGGGGAACTCTAGTGAACACTGAAGCTTTCTTT	CAISGRGTLVNTEAFF
TRBV9	NA	NA	TRBJ2-3	TGTGCCAGCAGCGTAGTCCTAGCAGCTAGCACAGATACGCAGTATTTT	CASSVVLAASTDTQYF
TRBV3-1/TRBV3-2	NA	NA	TRBJ1-5	TGTGCCAGCAGCCAAAAGAGAGGTCAGCCCCAGCATTTT	CASSQKRGQPQHF
TRBV19	NA	NA	TRBJ1-5	TGTGCCAGTAGTATAGAAGGGAGTCAGCCCCAGCATTTT	CASSIEGSQPQHF
TRBV6-5	NA	NA	TRBJ1-5	TGTGCCAGCAGTCCCAGTGTCGGCAATCAGCCCCAGCATTTT	CASSPSVGNQPQHF
TRBV30	NA	NA	TRBJ1-6	TGTGCCTGGAGTTTGACGACAGTTATTAATTCACCCCTCCACTTT	CAWSLTTVINSPLHF
TRBV6-1	NA	NA	TRBJ1-1	TGTGCCAGCAGTGAATACAGCTACACTGAAGCTTTCTTT	CASSEYSYTEAFF
TRBV12-3/TRBV12-4	NA	NA	TRBJ2-5	TGTGCCAGCTCCCTCAGGGGAGAGACCCAGTACTTC	CASSLRGETQYF
TRBV3-1/TRBV3-2	NA	TRBD1	TRBJ1-1	TGTGCCAGCAGCCCACGGACAGGGAACACTGAAGCTTTCTTT	CASSPRTGNTEAFF
TRBV15	NA	TRBD1	TRBJ1-4	TGTGCCACCAGCCACGACAGGGCCGGACCCACAACTAATGAAAAACTGTTTTTT	CATSHDRAGPTTNEKLFF
TRBV2	NA	NA	TRBJ2-1	TGTGCCAGCAGGACCGACACGCACAATGAGCAGTTCTTC	CASRTDTHNEQFF
TRBV18	NA	TRBD1	TRBJ1-1	TGTGCCAGCTCACCGGACAGGTTGAACACTGAAGCTTTCTTT	CASSPDRLNTEAFF
TRBV19	once	NA	TRBJ1-2	TGTGCCAGTAGTGACAGGCTCTATGGCTACACCTTC	CASSDRLYGYTF
TRBV7-9	NA	NA	TRBJ1-3	TGTGCCAGCAGCTCAGTACAGGCCTCTTCCCTCTCTGGAAACACCATATATTTT	CASSSVQASSLSGNTIYF
TRBV9	NA	NA	TRBJ1-2	TGTGCCAGCAGCTCCAGATATGGCTACACCTTC	CASSSRYGYTF
TRBV10-3	NA	NA	TRBJ2-3	TGTGCCATCAGTGAGGGAAGGGGTAGCACAGATACGCAGTATTTT	CAISEGRGSTDTQYF
TRBV29-1	NA	NA	TRBJ1-2	TGCAGCGTTGAACCACCCGGGGGGGTCAGGGGACCTCTGCTCTTC	CSVEPPGGVRGPLLF
TRBV7-3	NA	TRBD2	TRBJ2-5	TGTGCCAGCAGCTTACGAGCGGGGCTACAAGAGACCCAGTACTTC	CASSLRAGLQETQYF
TRBV5-1	NA	NA	TRBJ2-1	TGCGCCAGCAGCTTGGCGGGAGCTGTAAATGAGCAGTTCTTC	CASSLAGAVNEQFF
TRBV4-1	NA	TRBD1	TRBJ1-2	TGCGCCAGCAGCCAGACCGGACAGGGAACCTTCTCTGGCTACACCTTC	CASSQTGQGTFSGYTF
TRBV5-6	once	NA	TRBJ2-7	TGTGCCAGCAGCTTGGCCAACCAGATCCACGAGCAGTACTTC	CASSLANQIHEQYF
TRBV7-9	NA	TRBD2	TRBJ2-1	TGTGCCAGCAGCTTACCCCGACGATTGGCGGGAGTTACCAATGAGCAGTTCTTC	CASSLPRRLAGVTNEQFF
TRBV27	NA	NA	TRBJ2-3	TGTGCCAGCAGAGCGGGACACCCTAAGGATACGCAGTATTTT	CASRAGHPKDTQYF
TRBV19	NA	NA	TRBJ1-2	TGTGCCAGTAGTATAGGAGAGAACAGCTTAATTAAACAAAGCTATGGCTACACCTTC	CASSIGENSLIKQSYGYTF
TRBV11-2	NA	NA	TRBJ2-7	TGTGCCAGCAGCTCCCTAAATCGGGGCGAGCAGTACTTC	CASSSLNRGEQYF